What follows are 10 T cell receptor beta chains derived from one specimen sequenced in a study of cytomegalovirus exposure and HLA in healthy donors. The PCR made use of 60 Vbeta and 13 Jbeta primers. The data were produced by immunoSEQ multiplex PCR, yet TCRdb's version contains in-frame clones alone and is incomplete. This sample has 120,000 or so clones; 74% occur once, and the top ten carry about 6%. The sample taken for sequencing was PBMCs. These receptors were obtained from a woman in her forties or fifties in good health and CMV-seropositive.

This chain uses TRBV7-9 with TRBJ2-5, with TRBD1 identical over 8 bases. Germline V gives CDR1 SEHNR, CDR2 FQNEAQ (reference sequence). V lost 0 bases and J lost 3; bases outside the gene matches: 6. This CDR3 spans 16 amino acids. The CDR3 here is CASSLAGTGLKETQYF. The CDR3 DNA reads TGTGCCAGCAGCTTAGCCGGGACAGGCCTAAAAGAGACCCAGTACTTC. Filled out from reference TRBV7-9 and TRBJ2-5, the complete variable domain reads DTGVSQNPRHKITKRGQNVTFRCDPISEHNRLYWYRQTLGQGPEFLTYFQNEAQLEKSRLLSDRFSAERPKGSFSTLEIQRTEQGDSAMYLCASSLAGTGLKETQYFGPGTRLLVL.

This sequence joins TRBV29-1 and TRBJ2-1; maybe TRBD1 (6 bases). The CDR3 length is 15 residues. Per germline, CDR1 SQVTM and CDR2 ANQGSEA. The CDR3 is CSAFPYRATYNEQFF. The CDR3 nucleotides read TGCAGTGCCTTCCCTTACAGGGCCACCTACAATGAGCAGTTCTTC.

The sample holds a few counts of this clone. The CDR3 nucleotides are TGTGCCAGCAGTTCCCAGGGTGTTCGAGCCCAGCATTTT. As protein: CASSSQGVRAQHF. The chain carries TRBV2 and TRBJ1-5, with D possibly TRBD1 on 5 matching bases. The CDR3 runs 13 residues. The germline V and J ends were trimmed by 5 bases and 11 bases, with 16 bases remaining between them. The germline V gene has CDR1 SNHLY and CDR2 FYNNEI.

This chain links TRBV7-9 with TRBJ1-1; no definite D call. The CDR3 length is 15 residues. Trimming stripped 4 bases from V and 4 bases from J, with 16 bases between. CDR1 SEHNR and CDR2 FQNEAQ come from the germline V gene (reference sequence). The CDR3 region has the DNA TGTGCCAGCAGCTCCGGGATTGGGTTATCCACTGAAGCTTTCTTT. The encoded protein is CASSSGIGLSTEAFF. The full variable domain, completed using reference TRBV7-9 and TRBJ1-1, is DTGVSQNPRHKITKRGQNVTFRCDPISEHNRLYWYRQTLGQGPEFLTYFQNEAQLEKSRLLSDRFSAERPKGSFSTLEIQRTEQGDSAMYLCASSSGIGLSTEAFFGQGTRLTVV.

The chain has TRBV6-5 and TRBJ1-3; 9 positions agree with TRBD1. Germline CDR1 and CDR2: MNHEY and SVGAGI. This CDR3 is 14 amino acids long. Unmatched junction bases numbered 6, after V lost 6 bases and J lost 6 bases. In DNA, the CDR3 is TGTGCCAGCAGGACGGACAGGGGAGAAAACACCATATATTTT. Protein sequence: CASRTDRGENTIYF.

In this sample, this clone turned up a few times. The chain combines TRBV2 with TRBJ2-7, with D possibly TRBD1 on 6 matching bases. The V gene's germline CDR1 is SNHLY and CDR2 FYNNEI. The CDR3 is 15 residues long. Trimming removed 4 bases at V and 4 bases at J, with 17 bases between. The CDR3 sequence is CASSGNRVKGYEQYF. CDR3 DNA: TGTGCCAGCAGTGGGAACAGGGTGAAGGGGTACGAGCAGTACTTC.

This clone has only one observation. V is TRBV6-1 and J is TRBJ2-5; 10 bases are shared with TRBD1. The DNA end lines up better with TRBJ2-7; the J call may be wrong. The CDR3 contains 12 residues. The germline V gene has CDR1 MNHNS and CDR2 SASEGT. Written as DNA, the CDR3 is TGTGCTACGGACAGGGGGGCCTACGAGCAGTACTTC. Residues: CATDRGAYEQYF.

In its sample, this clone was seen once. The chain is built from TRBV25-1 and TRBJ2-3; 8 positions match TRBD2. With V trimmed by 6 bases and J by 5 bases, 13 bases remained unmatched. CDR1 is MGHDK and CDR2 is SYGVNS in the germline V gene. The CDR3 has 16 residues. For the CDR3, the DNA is TGTGCCAGCAGCCCCCCGTTACGGGGGGGCCGAGATACGCAGTATTTT. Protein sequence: CASSPPLRGGRDTQYF.

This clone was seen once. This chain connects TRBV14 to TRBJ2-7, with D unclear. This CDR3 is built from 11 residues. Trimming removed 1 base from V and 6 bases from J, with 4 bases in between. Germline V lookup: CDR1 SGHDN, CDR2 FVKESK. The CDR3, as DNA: TGTGCCAGCAGCCAAGTCGGCGAGCAGTACTTC. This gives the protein CASSQVGEQYF.

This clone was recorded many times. CDR3 in amino acids: CASSLGGAGIYEQYF. DNA for the CDR3: TGTGCCAGCAGCCTTGGTGGAGCGGGGATCTACGAGCAGTACTTC. The chain combines TRBV6-6 with TRBJ2-7, with 7 bases identical to TRBD2. Trimming removed 6 bases from V and 3 bases from J; junction bases left unmatched: 11. The germline gives CDR1 MNHNY, CDR2 SVGAGI (reference sequence). The CDR3 runs 15 residues.